This entry lists 18 T cell receptor beta chains sequenced from one sample in a study of early T cells in non-severe SARS-CoV-2 infection. TCRdb recomputed calls from the 5' RACE reads with MiXCR, one row per CDR3 protein. Of approximately 75,000 distinct CDR3 sequences in the sample, about 14% were seen once. The sample here was whole blood, taken at baseline. These receptors were taken from an adult who was a healthcare worker with PCR-confirmed SARS-CoV-2 infection or an uninfected control (not recorded which).

This clonotype has just a few counts. One junction end does not reproduce the germline sequence, and a read error may be involved. This chain links TRBV20-1 with TRBJ2-5, with 9 bases identical to TRBD2. CDR1 and CDR2 (germline): DFQATT, SNEGSKA (reference sequence). The CDR3 contains 13 residues. As DNA, the CDR3 is TGCAGTGGTAGACCGCTAGCGGGAAAGACCCAGTACTTC. This codes for CSGRPLAGKTQYF.

The rearrangement uses TRBV29-1 and TRBJ2-5; weak D call: TRBD1 (7 bases). The ends were cut back, 6 bases at V and 3 bases at J, with 11 bases in the middle. The germline V gene has CDR1 SQVTM and CDR2 ANQGSEA. CDR3 size: 12 residues. The CDR3 sequence: CSVGGGEETQYF. Written as DNA, the CDR3 is TGCAGCGTCGGAGGGGGCGAAGAGACCCAGTACTTC.

In its sample, this clonotype was seen many times. The chain couples TRBV10-3 to TRBJ2-5, with TRBD2 as a possible D gene (5 bases). Between the trimmed V and J ends, which lost 2 bases and 1 base, there was a span of 14 bases. This CDR3 is built from 16 residues. CDR1 and CDR2 from the germline V gene are ENHRY and SYGVKD. The CDR3 is CAISETAETIQETQYF. The CDR3 coding sequence is TGTGCCATCAGTGAGACAGCGGAGACCATCCAAGAGACCCAGTACTTC.

This clonotype was picked up many times. J is TRBJ1-2 and V is TRBV6-6; D call uncertain. This CDR3 comprises 14 residues. Trimming pared 5 bases from V and 2 bases from J, leaving 12 bases between. Germline-derived CDR1 and CDR2 are MNHNY and SVGAGI (reference sequence). The CDR3 region is CASSAGSGNYGYTF. Here the CDR3 DNA reads TGTGCCAGCAGTGCCGGGTCCGGGAACTATGGCTACACCTTC.

This clonotype was picked up a small number of times. V usage is TRBV18 and J usage is TRBJ1-1; D is unclear. The CDR3 runs to 14 residues. The germline V gene has CDR1 KGHSH and CDR2 LQKENI. V gave up 3 bases and J gave up 0 bases, with 8 bases separating them. CDR3 sequence: CASSPGIMNTEAFF. As DNA, the CDR3 is TGTGCCAGCTCACCGGGGATAATGAACACTGAAGCTTTCTTT.

The V gene is TRBV20-1, the J gene TRBJ2-7, with TRBD2 identical over 8 bases. CDR1 is DFQATT, CDR2 SNEGSKA, per germline (reference sequence). The V gene end was trimmed by 6 bases and the J gene end by 3 bases; junction bases not matched to a gene: 19. The CDR3 is made up of 17 amino acids. In DNA form, the CDR3 reads TGCAGTGCCCGAAATTCAGCGGGAGCCGCCGTGGGCTACGAGCAGTACTTC. Translation gives CSARNSAGAAVGYEQYF.

This clonotype was picked up a small number of times. The chain recombines TRBV20-1 with TRBJ1-1, with D perhaps matching TRBD1 (5 bases). Germline V gene data show CDR1 as DFQATT and CDR2 as SNEGSKA (reference sequence). The CDR3 loop spans 15 amino acids. Between the trimmed V and J ends, which lost 1 base and 3 bases, there was a span of 15 bases. The CDR3 DNA sequence: TGCAGTGCTAGAGGGGTCAGCGGGGGTGACACTGAAGCTTTCTTT. It yields the protein CSARGVSGGDTEAFF.

The rearrangement joins TRBV20-1 to TRBJ1-3; D is possibly TRBD1 (6 bases). Per germline, CDR1 DFQATT and CDR2 SNEGSKA (reference sequence). The CDR3 has 15 residues. Trimming removed 6 bases at V and 2 bases at J, with 17 bases between. CDR3 nucleotide sequence: TGCAGTGCCCCGACGGGGGGGCAGACTGGAAACACCATATATTTT. Amino acids: CSAPTGGQTGNTIYF.

There are a few counts of this clonotype. The rearrangement uses TRBV2 and TRBJ1-1, with 7 bases that match TRBD1. Germline-derived CDR1 and CDR2 are SNHLY and FYNNEI. This CDR3 has 14 amino acids. The V gene end was trimmed by 2 bases and the J gene end by 7 bases; junction bases not matched to a gene: 7. The CDR3 DNA follows: TGTGCCAGCAGTGAAACCCCGACAGGGCTTGAAGCTTTCTTT. It yields the protein CASSETPTGLEAFF. Together with reference TRBV2 and TRBJ1-1, the CDR3 gives the full variable domain: EPEVTQTPSHQVTQMGQEVILRCVPISNHLYFYWYRQILGQKVEFLVSFYNNEISEKSEIFDDQFSVERPDGSNFTLKIRSTKLEDSAMYFCASSETPTGLEAFFGQGTRLTVV.

To note about this clonotype: At one of its ends the junction is not consistent with the germline gene, which may arise from a read error. The genes are TRBV5-1 and TRBJ2-1; TRBD1 agrees at 9 bases. Germline V gene lookup returns CDR1 SGHRS and CDR2 YFSETQ. The CDR3 runs to 17 residues. This chain's CDR3 is CASSLEGPTGGLAGSRF. CDR3 nucleotides: TGCGCCAGCAGCTTGGAGGGGCCGACAGGGGGATTAGCGGGCAGCCGCTTC.

This clonotype was recorded many times. The chain is built from TRBV29-1 and TRBJ2-1; TRBD2 might be the D (6 bases). Trimming left V 7 bases short and J 4 bases short, with 11 bases between. The germline V gene encodes CDR1 SQVTM and CDR2 ANQGSEA. The CDR3 is made up of 12 amino acids. The CDR3: CSGRGSYNEQFF. CDR3 sequence (DNA): TGCAGCGGGCGGGGAAGTTACAATGAGCAGTTCTTC.

The chain carries TRBV12-3 or TRBV12-4 and TRBJ1-2; D gene uncertain. Trimming shortened V by 2 bases and J by 1 base, and 11 bases separated the two germline ends. The CDR3 totals 15 residues. CDR3 sequence reads: CASSLWSELNYGYTF. Written as DNA, the CDR3 is TGTGCCAGCAGTTTATGGTCAGAGCTTAACTATGGCTACACCTTC.

This clonotype was picked up a small number of times. The V call is TRBV28, the J call TRBJ2-3, with 7 bases aligning to TRBD1. V was pared by 6 bases and J by 3 bases, with 3 bases of the junction left unmatched. Per the germline V gene, CDR1 is MDHEN and CDR2 is SYDVKM. This CDR3 is 13 amino acids long. CDR3 protein: CASRRRGTDTQYF. DNA for the CDR3: TGTGCCAGCAGGCGCAGGGGGACAGATACGCAGTATTTT.

This clonotype was detected many times. V usage is TRBV20-1 and J usage is TRBJ2-7; D is tentatively TRBD1 or TRBD2 (5 bases each). Germline CDR1 is DFQATT and CDR2 is SNEGSKA (reference sequence). This CDR3 spans 13 amino acids. The V and J ends lost 1 base and 0 bases respectively, with 7 bases between them. The CDR3 DNA reads TGCAGTGCTAGAGGGGGGAGCTCCTACGAGCAGTACTTC. This codes for CSARGGSSYEQYF.

This clonotype showed up just a few times. The rearrangement links TRBV2 to TRBJ1-6, with D tentatively TRBD1 (6 bases). CDR1 SNHLY and CDR2 FYNNEI come from the germline V gene. This CDR3 spans 15 amino acids. V shed 6 bases and J shed 7 bases, with 16 bases lying between them. CDR3 bases: TGTGCCAGCAGAAGGGAACAGGGTGGAAATTCACCCCTCCACTTT. Translating gives CASRREQGGNSPLHF.

The rearrangement links TRBV6-6 to TRBJ2-3; unclear D gene. V was clipped by 2 bases and J by 3 bases, with 12 bases between them. Per germline, CDR1 MNHNY and CDR2 SVGAGI (reference sequence). The CDR3 has 15 amino acids. CDR3 sequence (DNA): TGTGCCAGCAGTTACGGTCTGGAAAAAACAGATACGCAGTATTTT. Its protein product is CASSYGLEKTDTQYF.

The V call is TRBV29-1, the J call TRBJ2-4, with 9 bases fitting TRBD2. V was clipped by 6 bases and J by 4 bases; unmatched bases: 4. CDR3 length: 13 residues. Germline CDR1 SQVTM, CDR2 ANQGSEA. The CDR3 DNA sequence: TGCAGCGTCCCAGGACTAGCGAAAAACATTCAGTACTTC. This sequence encodes CSVPGLAKNIQYF.

V is TRBV20-1 and J is TRBJ2-7; 12 bases map to TRBD2. Germline V gene data show CDR1 as DFQATT and CDR2 as SNEGSKA (reference sequence). Trimming at V came to 5 bases and at J to 1 base, leaving 3 bases not matched to a gene. There are 14 residues in the CDR3. CDR3 region: CSAPSGRASYEQYF. The CDR3 DNA reads as TGCAGTGCTCCTAGCGGGAGGGCGTCCTACGAGCAGTACTTC.